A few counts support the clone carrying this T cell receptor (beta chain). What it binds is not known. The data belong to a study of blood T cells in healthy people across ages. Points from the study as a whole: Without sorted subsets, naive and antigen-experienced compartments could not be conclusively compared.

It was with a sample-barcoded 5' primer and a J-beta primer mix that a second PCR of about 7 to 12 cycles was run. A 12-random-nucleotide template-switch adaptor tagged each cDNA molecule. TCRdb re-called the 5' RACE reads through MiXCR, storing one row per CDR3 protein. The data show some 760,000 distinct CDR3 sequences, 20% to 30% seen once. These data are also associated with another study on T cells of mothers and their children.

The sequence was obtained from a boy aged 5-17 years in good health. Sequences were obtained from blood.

The DNA for the CDR3 is TGCAGCGCGACGGGACAGGGGGTAATCAATGAGCAGTTCTTC. Translating it yields CSATGQGVINEQFF. V is TRBV29-1 and J is TRBJ2-1, with 11 bases matching TRBD1. The germline CDR1 and CDR2 sequences are SQVTM and ANQGSEA. The CDR3 runs to 14 residues. The V gene end was trimmed by 7 bases and the J gene end by 6 bases; junction bases not matched to a gene: 8.